Following are 32 T cell receptor beta chains from one sample sequenced in a study of regulatory T cells in long-lasting Graves disease. Through Arm-PCR of CDR3 regions and iRepertoire HTBI primers, TCR beta libraries were built. MiXCR, run by TCRdb on the multiplex PCR reads, gives a single entry per CDR3 protein. The sample records about 450,000 distinct CDR3 sequences, about a quarter being singletons. Time point meaning: persistent/refractory GD, antithyroid drugs over 5 years with positive TRAb. From PBMCs, RNA was extracted and then used to make the TCR library. The sample consisted of peripheral blood mononuclear cells (PBMCs), taken when the disease was refractory, from a patient treated with antithyroid drugs. Source of these receptors: a female donor with Graves disease.

The V call is TRBV5-1, the J call TRBJ1-1; 8 positions match TRBD1. This CDR3 comprises 14 residues. Trimming took 3 bases from V and 11 from J; bases not matched to a gene: 12. CDR1 and CDR2 (germline): SGHRS, YFSETQ. Here the CDR3 reads CASSSGPGQGYAFF. CDR3 nucleotides: TGCGCCAGCAGCTCCGGTCCCGGACAGGGCTACGCTTTCTTT.

This clonotype has a count of ten or more. DNA for the CDR3: TGTGCCAGCAGCTTAGTATTCGGGGCTAATGAAAAACTGTTTTTT. The encoded protein is CASSLVFGANEKLFF. The chain recombines TRBV7-2 with TRBJ1-4; D remains ambiguous. The CDR3 has 15 amino acids. CDR1 is SGHTA, CDR2 FQGNSA, per germline. V was cut by 1 base and J by 3 bases, with 9 bases left in between.

The V call is TRBV6-2 or TRBV6-3, the J call TRBJ2-7; D not certain. Germline V gene sequence: CDR1 MNHEY, CDR2 SVGEGT. The CDR3 loop spans 15 amino acids. V was clipped by 6 bases and J by 0 bases, with 15 bases between them. As DNA, the CDR3 is TGTGCCAGCAGCCCCGGGTTGGGAATCTCCTACGAGCAGTACTTC. It yields the protein CASSPGLGISYEQYF.

This clonotype has more than one count but fewer than ten. The gene calls are TRBV6-5 and TRBJ2-4; D is uncertain. V lost 2 bases and J 10 bases, leaving 12 bases between the germline ends. CDR1 and CDR2 from the germline V gene are MNHEY and SVGAGI. The CDR3 has 13 residues. CDR3 nucleotides: TGTGCCAGCAGTTACGTGGGGATCGGAATTCAGTACTTC. Amino acid sequence: CASSYVGIGIQYF.

This clonotype was counted at least ten times. As DNA, the CDR3 is TGTGCCATTAACCCCCTGCCTGGCAATCAGCCCCAGCATTTT. Translated: CAINPLPGNQPQHF. The V and J genes are TRBV28 and TRBJ1-5; D is unresolved. There are 14 residues in the CDR3. V gave up 10 bases and J gave up 2 bases, with 15 bases separating them. Germline V CDR1 and CDR2: MDHEN, SYDVKM.

Only a few counts were recorded for this clonotype. The chain combines TRBV12-3 or TRBV12-4 with TRBJ1-2, with TRBD1 as a possible D gene (5 bases). The CDR3 is 16 residues long. With 5 bases removed from V and 4 bases from J, the gap between germline ends came to 20 bases. CDR3 protein: CASSPNRRQTTYGYTF. In nucleotides, the CDR3 is TGTGCCAGCAGTCCCAATCGTCGACAGACCACCTATGGCTACACCTTC.

V usage is TRBV6-5 and J usage is TRBJ2-2; the D is unclear. The germline V and J ends were trimmed by 2 bases and 7 bases, with 8 bases remaining between them. The germline gives CDR1 MNHEY, CDR2 SVGAGI. This CDR3 is built from 13 residues. The CDR3 bases are TGTGCCAGCAGTTACAACGGCGACGGGGAGCTGTTTTTT. The encoded protein is CASSYNGDGELFF.

This rearrangement joins TRBV6-1 to TRBJ2-2, with TRBD1 matching 8 bases. The CDR3 runs 15 residues. The germline gives CDR1 MNHNS, CDR2 SASEGT. The trim removed 5 bases at V and 4 bases at J, leaving 6 bases unmatched. The CDR3 is CASSLQGAFTGELFF. In nucleotides, the CDR3 is TGTGCCAGCAGTCTTCAGGGGGCATTCACCGGGGAGCTGTTTTTT.

This clonotype was seen a few times. At one boundary the junction diverges from the germline segment, which might be a read error. V and J are TRBV11-2 and TRBJ2-7; the D gene is possibly TRBD2 (5 bases). The CDR3 extends over 11 amino acids. CDR1 is SGHAT, CDR2 FQNNGV, per germline. The DNA of the CDR3 is TGCGCCAGCAGCTTGACTAACGAGCAGTACTTC. Residues: CASSLTNEQYF.

The rearrangement uses TRBV20-1 and TRBJ2-4; possibly TRBD1 for D (5 bases). CDR3 size: 14 residues. Trimming took 3 bases from V and 7 from J, leaving 16 bases between them. Germline V gene data show CDR1 as DFQATT and CDR2 as SNEGSKA (reference sequence). In DNA, the CDR3 is TGCAGTGCTAGCGCAGGGCAAGATGGGAACATTCAGTACTTC. Amino acids: CSASAGQDGNIQYF.

V and J are TRBV11-3 and TRBJ2-2; D remains ambiguous. Germline V gene sequence: CDR1 SGHNT, CDR2 YENEEA. Trimming took 1 base from V and 8 from J, leaving 8 bases between them. This CDR3 is built from 13 residues. The CDR3 DNA reads as TGTGCCAGCAGCTTAGGGCGGAATGGGGAGCTGTTTTTT. It is translated as CASSLGRNGELFF.

V and J are TRBV2 and TRBJ2-1; D unresolved. Trimming took off 3 bases at V and 7 bases at J, with 19 bases between the two ends. CDR1 SNHLY and CDR2 FYNNEI come from the germline V gene. The CDR3 loop spans 16 amino acids. CDR3 loop: CASSEPGWALSNEQFF. In DNA, the CDR3 is TGTGCCAGCAGTGAGCCGGGCTGGGCCCTGAGTAATGAGCAGTTCTTC.

This clonotype was recorded many times. The V gene is TRBV28, the J gene TRBJ2-5; 8 bases are shared with TRBD2. CDR1 is MDHEN, CDR2 SYDVKM, per germline. J gave up 0 bases and V 8 bases, and 11 bases lay outside the gene matches. The CDR3 is made up of 16 amino acids. The CDR3 DNA follows: TGTGCCAGCTCAGCGGCGGGACTAGGGAACCAAGAGACCCAGTACTTC. Its protein product is CASSAAGLGNQETQYF. Filled out from reference TRBV28 and TRBJ2-5, the complete variable domain reads DVKVTQSSRYLVKRTGEKVFLECVQDMDHENMFWYRQDPGLGLRLIYFSYDVKMKEKGDIPEGYSVSREKKERFSLILESASTNQTSMYLCASSAAGLGNQETQYFGPGTRLLVL.

The chain has TRBV10-3 and TRBJ2-6; TRBD2 is a possible D gene (6 bases). From germline, CDR1 is ENHRY and CDR2 SYGVKD. CDR3 length: 16 residues. Trimming shortened V by 6 bases and J by 0 bases, and 12 bases separated the two germline ends. The CDR3 DNA sequence: TGTGCCATCAGGGCAACTAGCACCTCTGGGGCCAACGTCCTGACTTTC. The encoded protein is CAIRATSTSGANVLTF.

The chain joins TRBV19 to TRBJ1-5; weak D call: TRBD1 (5 bases). The germline gives CDR1 LNHDA, CDR2 SQIVND (reference sequence). With 9 bases removed from V and 3 bases from J, the gap between germline ends came to 15 bases. The CDR3 spans 14 residues. The CDR3 bases are TGTGCCAGCGCAGGGCGGAAAGACAATCAGCCCCAGCATTTT. Its translation: CASAGRKDNQPQHF.

This rearrangement joins TRBV30 to TRBJ2-1; 9 bases match TRBD2. This CDR3 is 16 amino acids long. Germline V lookup: CDR1 GTSNPN, CDR2 SVGIG (reference sequence). J lost 5 bases, V lost 1 base, and 9 bases had no gene match. In nucleotides, the CDR3 is TGTGCCTGGAGTGCTCTGGGGACTAGCTTACACAATGAGCAGTTCTTC. It is translated as CAWSALGTSLHNEQFF.

This clonotype was recorded many times. The chain links TRBV20-1 to TRBJ1-1, with 7 bases identical to TRBD1. CDR1 DFQATT and CDR2 SNEGSKA come from the germline V gene (reference sequence). The CDR3 sequence is 13 residues long. Unmatched junction bases numbered 1, after V lost 0 bases and J lost 3 bases. In DNA, the CDR3 is TGCAGTGCTAGAGACACAGGGGACACTGAAGCTTTCTTT. Amino acid sequence: CSARDTGDTEAFF.

This clonotype has at least ten counts. J is TRBJ1-6 and V is TRBV6-1; 7 bases map to TRBD1. Germline V gene sequence: CDR1 MNHNS, CDR2 SASEGT. The CDR3 is made up of 14 amino acids. V shed 8 bases and J 5 bases; nucleotides not matched to a gene: 6. CDR3 sequence reads: CASQTGVDNSPLHF. CDR3 DNA: TGTGCCAGCCAAACAGGGGTTGATAATTCACCCCTCCACTTT.

This clonotype was seen a handful of times. The chain combines TRBV25-1 with TRBJ2-7; TRBD2 aligns across 11 bases. Germline lookup yields CDR1 MGHDK and CDR2 SYGVNS. V lost 2 bases and J lost 5; bases outside the gene matches: 8. The CDR3 has 16 residues. CDR3 sequence reads: CASSEIGLSGRDEQYF. For the CDR3, the DNA is TGTGCCAGCAGTGAAATAGGTCTTAGCGGGAGGGACGAGCAGTACTTC.

This clonotype was counted at least ten times. The rearrangement joins TRBV12-3 or TRBV12-4 to TRBJ2-5, with 8 bases aligning to TRBD1. Trimming removed 6 bases from V and 1 base from J; junction bases left unmatched: 7. CDR3 length: 15 residues. CDR3 amino acids: CASRTGQGRQETQYF. The CDR3 region has the DNA TGTGCCAGCAGAACCGGACAGGGCCGCCAAGAGACCCAGTACTTC.

As regards this clonotype: A much larger clone differs by one base, so this may be a read error. This chain connects TRBV29-1 to TRBJ1-4; no reliable D call. The CDR3 contains 13 residues. V gave up 3 bases and J gave up 8 bases, with 13 bases separating them. Germline loops: CDR1 SQVTM, CDR2 ANQGSEA. CDR3 nucleotides: TGCAGCGTTGATGGGGTGAAATCGGAAAAACTGTTTTTT. The encoded protein is CSVDGVKSEKLFF.

This clonotype came up a few times. The chain joins TRBV7-2 to TRBJ2-7; no clear D. Trimming took 1 base from V and 3 from J, leaving 10 bases between them. The CDR3 contains 14 residues. Germline CDR1 reads SGHTA; CDR2 reads FQGNSA. The CDR3 sequence: CASSLGRIVYEQYF. The CDR3 nucleotides are TGTGCCAGCAGCTTAGGACGGATCGTCTACGAGCAGTACTTC.

This sequence joins TRBV10-3 and TRBJ2-5; D gene ambiguous. Trimming took 2 bases from V and 4 from J, leaving 17 bases between them. This CDR3 is built from 16 residues. CDR1 ENHRY and CDR2 SYGVKD come from the germline V gene. CDR3 loop: CAISEPKGGWGETQYF. In nucleotides, the CDR3 is TGTGCCATCAGTGAGCCGAAGGGCGGATGGGGAGAGACCCAGTACTTC.

This chain joins TRBV9 and TRBJ1-4; D is uncertain. Per germline, CDR1 SGDLS and CDR2 YYNGEE. The CDR3 length is 15 residues. V was pared by 1 base and J by 0 bases, with 7 bases between. The CDR3 here is CASSVSGATNEKLFF. CDR3 in DNA: TGTGCCAGCAGCGTAAGCGGTGCAACTAATGAAAAACTGTTTTTT. Full variable domain (missing parts from reference TRBV9 and TRBJ1-4): DSGVTQTPKHLITATGQRVTLRCSPRSGDLSVYWYQQSLDQGLQFLIQYYNGEERAKGNILERFSAQQFPDLHSELNLSSLELGDSALYFCASSVSGATNEKLFFGSGTQLSVL.

This clonotype was counted ten times or more. The rearrangement uses TRBV24-1 and TRBJ1-2, with 8 bases fitting TRBD1. CDR3 length equals 14 residues. The trim removed 4 bases at V and 3 bases at J, leaving 3 bases unmatched. CDR1 is KGHDR and CDR2 is SFDVKD in the germline V gene. The CDR3 bases are TGTGCCACCAGTGACCCAGGGGGCCACTATGGCTACACCTTC. It codes for CATSDPGGHYGYTF.

The V and J genes are TRBV5-4 and TRBJ2-2, with a weak D call TRBD1 (5 bases). Trimming removed 4 bases from V and 3 bases from J, with 13 bases in between. CDR1 and CDR2 (germline): SGHNT, YYREEE (reference sequence). The CDR3 sequence is 15 residues long. The CDR3 DNA is TGTGCCAGCAGCAATATGTTCAGGGACACCGGGGAGCTGTTTTTT. This codes for CASSNMFRDTGELFF.

This clonotype was seen a few times. This rearrangement joins TRBV6-1 to TRBJ1-5, with 7 bases matching TRBD1. The length of the CDR3 is 16 residues. V was pared by 4 bases and J by 7 bases, with 13 bases of the junction left unmatched. The germline V gene encodes CDR1 MNHNS and CDR2 SASEGT. The CDR3 DNA sequence: TGTGCCAGCAGTGCAGTATCCGGGACAGCTAACCAGCCCCAGCATTTT. Translation: CASSAVSGTANQPQHF.

This sequence joins TRBV9 and TRBJ1-1, with D possibly being TRBD1 (5 bases). The CDR3 is 17 amino acids. The V end was cut by 0 bases, the J end by 4 bases, with 19 bases between. Germline-derived CDR1 and CDR2 are SGDLS and YYNGEE. In DNA, the CDR3 is TGTGCCAGCAGCGTAGAAGGGGACCCCGAACATAGCACTGAAGCTTTCTTT. Translated: CASSVEGDPEHSTEAFF.

The V gene is TRBV27, the J gene TRBJ1-2; TRBD1 matches at 9 bases. V lost 8 bases and J lost 4; bases outside the gene matches: 11. Germline V CDR1 and CDR2: MNHEY, SMNVEV (reference sequence). The CDR3 spans 15 residues. The CDR3 sequence is CASGNTGTGSYGYTF. The DNA for the CDR3 is TGTGCCAGCGGCAATACCGGGACAGGGAGCTATGGCTACACCTTC.

Of note for this clonotype: Compared with germline, one end of the junction differs, possibly owing to a read error. The CDR3 protein is CSVTRTGRGMNTEASF. CDR3 in DNA: TGCAGCGTTACTAGGACAGGGAGAGGGATGAACACTGAAGCTTCCTTT. This sequence joins TRBV29-1 and TRBJ1-1; 8 bases are a match to TRBD1. Per the germline V gene, CDR1 is SQVTM and CDR2 is ANQGSEA. This CDR3 has 16 amino acids.

The chain couples TRBV29-1 to TRBJ1-1; no clear D. Trimming stripped 4 bases from V and 6 bases from J, with 12 bases between. Germline CDR1 SQVTM, CDR2 ANQGSEA. The CDR3 spans 12 residues. The CDR3 spells CSVGSLKPEAFF. The CDR3 nucleotides are TGCAGCGTTGGAAGTCTGAAGCCTGAAGCTTTCTTT.

This clonotype was counted ten times or more. The chain joins TRBV2 to TRBJ1-3, with a weak D call TRBD1 (5 bases). The V and J ends lost 6 bases and 0 bases respectively, with 15 bases between them. CDR1 SNHLY and CDR2 FYNNEI come from the germline V gene. The CDR3 consists of 16 residues. CDR3 protein: CASRGVRVSSGNTIYF. The CDR3 coding sequence is TGTGCCAGCAGAGGAGTCAGGGTCTCCTCTGGAAACACCATATATTTT. Full variable domain (outside the CDR3, taken from reference TRBV2 and TRBJ1-3): EPEVTQTPSHQVTQMGQEVILRCVPISNHLYFYWYRQILGQKVEFLVSFYNNEISEKSEIFDDQFSVERPDGSNFTLKIRSTKLEDSAMYFCASRGVRVSSGNTIYFGEGSWLTVV.